Listed here are 2 T cell receptor beta chains from one sample, sequenced in a study of blood T cell repertoires in COVID-19. Profiled with immunoSEQ multiplex PCR; TCRdb holds only in-frame clones, not every one. The profile shows fewer than 350,000 clones, approximately 92% of them singletons. The material sequenced was peripheral blood. These receptors were taken from a woman in her thirties with COVID-19, enrolled during active disease.

This clone has a count of ten or more. The V call is TRBV6-6, the J call TRBJ2-5; 7 nucleotides match TRBD1. This CDR3 has 14 amino acids. The J segment lost 2 bases and the V segment lost 6 bases, leaving 6 bases of the junction unmatched. CDR1 and CDR2 from the germline V gene are MNHNY and SVGAGI (reference sequence). CDR3 nucleotides: TGTGCCAGCAGGTACGGGACAGAGCAAGAGACCCAGTACTTC. Its translation is CASRYGTEQETQYF.

This clone was counted a few times. The chain couples TRBV2 to TRBJ1-5; D is unclear. This CDR3 comprises 14 residues. V was shortened by 5 bases and J by 5 bases, with 13 bases between the two germline ends. CDR1 is SNHLY and CDR2 is FYNNEI in the germline V gene. CDR3 sequence reads: CASSIMGLYQPQHF. DNA for the CDR3: TGTGCCAGCAGTATCATGGGCCTATATCAGCCCCAGCATTTT.